The 13 T cell receptor beta chains in this list originate from one sample, sequenced in a study of T cell responses to AZD1222 COVID-19 vaccine. Profiling relied on immunoSEQ multiplex PCR, and the TCRdb table lists in-frame clones only, not all of them. The repertoire holds approximately 100,000 clones, 90% seen once, with approximately 8% in the top ten. Material: peripheral blood, obtained 28 days after the second AZD1222 dose. These TCRs come from an adult who received the AZD1222 COVID-19 vaccine.

This sequence joins TRBV11-2 and TRBJ2-7; 8 bases line up with TRBD1. Germline V gene data show CDR1 as SGHAT and CDR2 as FQNNGV. The CDR3 has 14 amino acids. Trimming removed 5 bases from V and 6 bases from J; junction bases left unmatched: 9. CDR3 coding DNA: TGTGCCAGCAGCCAGGACAGGGTAAGGTCCGAGCAGTACTTC. Translated, it gives CASSQDRVRSEQYF.

In its sample, this clone was seen a few times. The chain carries TRBV3-1 (or the pseudogene TRBV3-2) and TRBJ1-4, with TRBD1 as a possible D gene (6 bases). CDR3 size: 15 residues. V was clipped by 0 bases and J by 10 bases, with 15 bases between them. Looked up from germline, CDR1 is LGHDT and CDR2 is YNNKEL (reference sequence). The CDR3 protein is CASSQDGGQGGKLFF. The CDR3 nucleotides read TGTGCCAGCAGCCAAGACGGGGGGCAGGGTGGAAAACTGTTTTTT.

V gene TRBV7-2 combines with J gene TRBJ2-7; 8 bases are shared with TRBD1. Germline V gene data show CDR1 as SGHTA and CDR2 as FQGNSA. The V and J ends lost 5 bases and 0 bases, in that order; junction bases with no gene match: 6. The CDR3 has 15 residues. The CDR3 here is CASSGRGHDSYEQYF. As DNA, the CDR3 is TGTGCCAGCAGCGGCAGGGGGCACGACTCCTACGAGCAGTACTTC.

The gene calls are TRBV7-2 and TRBJ2-7; unclear D gene. Germline CDR1 and CDR2: SGHTA and FQGNSA. Trimming cost V 4 bases and J 2 bases, with 12 bases left between them. The length of the CDR3 is 14 residues. The CDR3 nucleotides read TGTGCCAGCAGCTCCTATACCCCTCCCTACGAGCAGTACTTC. It encodes CASSSYTPPYEQYF.

This clone appeared a single time. This chain uses TRBV15 with TRBJ1-5; D is ambiguous. V was clipped by 0 bases and J by 3 bases, with 6 bases between them. This CDR3 contains 14 residues. Germline CDR1 is LNHNV and CDR2 is YYDKDF (reference sequence). Here the CDR3 reads CATSRDRANQPQHF. The CDR3 DNA sequence: TGTGCCACCAGCAGAGATAGGGCCAATCAGCCCCAGCATTTT.

The genes are TRBV10-1 and TRBJ1-6; D unclear. Germline CDR1 and CDR2: WNHNN and SYGVQD (reference sequence). Between the trimmed V and J ends, which lost 7 bases and 7 bases, there was a span of 14 bases. This CDR3 region has 14 residues. This CDR3 reads CASNGRGENSPLHF. CDR3 bases: TGCGCCAGCAATGGACGCGGAGAAAATTCACCCCTCCACTTT.

The gene calls are TRBV6-6 and TRBJ2-1; 8 bases agree with TRBD2. Per germline, CDR1 MNHNY and CDR2 SVGAGI (reference sequence). This CDR3 is 15 amino acids long. J lost 7 bases, V lost 6 bases, and 11 bases had no gene match. This chain's CDR3 is CASSPVGSGGNEQFF. The DNA of the CDR3 is TGTGCCAGCAGCCCGGTGGGCAGCGGGGGAAATGAGCAGTTCTTC.

The V call is TRBV11-2, the J call TRBJ2-7; D remains ambiguous. V dropped 5 bases and J dropped 8 bases, with 10 bases sitting between them. Germline values: CDR1 SGHAT, CDR2 FQNNGV. The CDR3 covers 11 residues. The chain's CDR3 is CASSSPSKQYF. CDR3 sequence (DNA): TGTGCCAGCAGCAGTCCCTCGAAGCAGTACTTC.

The gene calls are TRBV19 and TRBJ2-1; the match to TRBD2 covers 7 bases. After removal of 8 bases from V and 7 bases from J, the junction contained 8 bases not matched to a gene. Germline values: CDR1 LNHDA, CDR2 SQIVND (reference sequence). The CDR3 is made up of 13 amino acids. The CDR3 region is CASGEGNRNEQFF. The CDR3 DNA follows: TGTGCCAGTGGGGAGGGGAATCGGAATGAGCAGTTCTTC. The whole variable domain, remainder taken from reference TRBV19 and TRBJ2-1, is DGGITQSPKYLFRKEGQNVTLSCEQNLNHDAMYWYRQDPGQGLRLIYYSQIVNDFQKGDIAEGYSVSREKKESFPLTVTSAQKNPTAFYLCASGEGNRNEQFFGPGTRLTVL.

The chain couples TRBV2 to TRBJ1-5; 7 nucleotides match TRBD1. CDR3 length equals 15 residues. Germline trimming cut 3 bases from V and 2 bases from J; bases unmatched to any gene: 4. The V gene's germline CDR1 is SNHLY and CDR2 FYNNEI. This CDR3 reads CASSEQGVGNQPQHF. In DNA form, the CDR3 reads TGTGCCAGCAGTGAGCAGGGGGTCGGCAATCAGCCCCAGCATTTT. Using reference TRBV2 and TRBJ1-5 for the parts outside the CDR3, the full variable domain is EPEVTQTPSHQVTQMGQEVILRCVPISNHLYFYWYRQILGQKVEFLVSFYNNEISEKSEIFDDQFSVERPDGSNFTLKIRSTKLEDSAMYFCASSEQGVGNQPQHFGDGTRLSIL.

CDR3 DNA: TGTGCCAGTACCCTGAATTTCTGGTCACCCCTCCACTTT. Translation gives CASTLNFWSPLHF. The chain links TRBV19 to TRBJ1-6; D is ambiguous. Trimming removed 7 bases at V and 10 bases at J, with 14 bases between. The germline gives CDR1 LNHDA, CDR2 SQIVND (reference sequence). The length of the CDR3 is 13 residues.

This chain uses TRBV10-1 with TRBJ1-5, with 10 bases fitting TRBD1. The CDR3 spans 15 residues. Trimming cost V 6 bases and J 6 bases; bases outside gene matches: 8. The germline V gene has CDR1 WNHNN and CDR2 SYGVQD (reference sequence). CDR3 sequence: CASRSGQGDFQPQHF. The CDR3 nucleotides are TGCGCCAGCAGATCCGGACAGGGGGATTTTCAGCCCCAGCATTTT.

Turning to this clone: The junction departs from germline at one end; a sequencing error may be responsible. This chain connects TRBV18 to TRBJ1-6, with D uncertain. The CDR3 covers 15 residues. Per the germline V gene, CDR1 is KGHSH and CDR2 is LQKENI. The CDR3 sequence: CASSSGSSNNSPLHF. The CDR3 DNA reads as TGTGCCAGCTCTTCGGGAAGCTCCAATAATTCACCCCTCCACTTT.